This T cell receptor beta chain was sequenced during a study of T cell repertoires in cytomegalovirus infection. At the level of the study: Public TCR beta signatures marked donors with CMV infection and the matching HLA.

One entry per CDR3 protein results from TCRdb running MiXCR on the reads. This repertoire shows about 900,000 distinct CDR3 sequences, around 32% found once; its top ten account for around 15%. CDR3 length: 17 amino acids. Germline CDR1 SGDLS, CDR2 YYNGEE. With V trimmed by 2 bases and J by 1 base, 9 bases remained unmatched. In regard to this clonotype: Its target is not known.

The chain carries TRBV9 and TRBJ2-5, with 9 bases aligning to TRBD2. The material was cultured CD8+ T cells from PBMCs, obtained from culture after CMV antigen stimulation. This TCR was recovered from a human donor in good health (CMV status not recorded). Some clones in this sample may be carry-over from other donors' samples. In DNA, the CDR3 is TGTGCCAGCAGCGTTCCCCTCAGCGGGGGGTCCCAAGAGACCCAGTACTTC. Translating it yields CASSVPLSGGSQETQYF.